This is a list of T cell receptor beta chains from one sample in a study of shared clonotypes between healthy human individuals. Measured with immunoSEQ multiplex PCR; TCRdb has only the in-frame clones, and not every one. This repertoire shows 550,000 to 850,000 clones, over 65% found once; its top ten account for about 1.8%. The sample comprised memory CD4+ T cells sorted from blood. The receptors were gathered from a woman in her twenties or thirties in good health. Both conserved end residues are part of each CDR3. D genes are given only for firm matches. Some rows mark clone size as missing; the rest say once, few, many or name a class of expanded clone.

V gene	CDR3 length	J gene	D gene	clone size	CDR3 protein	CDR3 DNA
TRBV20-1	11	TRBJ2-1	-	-	CSAKRVDEQFF	TGCAGTGCCAAAAGGGTAGACGAGCAGTTCTTC
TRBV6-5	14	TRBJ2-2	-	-	CASSPDYLTGELFF	TGTGCCAGCAGCCCTGATTATTTGACCGGGGAGCTGTTTTTT
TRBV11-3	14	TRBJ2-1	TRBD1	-	CASSPRTQGNEQFF	TGTGCCAGCAGCCCACGCACACAGGGGAATGAGCAGTTCTTC
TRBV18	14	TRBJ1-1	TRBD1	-	CASSTGTGRTEAFF	TGTGCCAGCTCAACCGGGACAGGGAGAACTGAAGCTTTCTTT
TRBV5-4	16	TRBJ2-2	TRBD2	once	CASSSRTSGRPGELFF	TGTGCCAGCAGCTCCCGGACTAGCGGGAGACCCGGGGAGCTGTTTTTT
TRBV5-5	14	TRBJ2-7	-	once	CASSLNVGAYEQYF	TGTGCCAGCAGCTTGAATGTGGGTGCCTACGAGCAGTACTTC
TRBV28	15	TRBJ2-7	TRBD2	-	CASAPSAGVPYEQYF	TGTGCCAGCGCCCCGAGCGCGGGAGTCCCCTACGAGCAGTACTTC
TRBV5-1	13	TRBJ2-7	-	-	CASREQSFHEQYF	TGCGCCAGCAGGGAACAGAGCTTCCACGAGCAGTACTTC
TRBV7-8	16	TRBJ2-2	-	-	CASSSPPGHFTGELFF	TGTGCCAGCAGCTCGCCACCGGGACATTTTACCGGGGAGCTGTTTTTT
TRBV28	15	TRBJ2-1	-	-	CASSLSPRARGEQFF	TGTGCCAGCAGCCTATCCCCACGGGCCCGTGGTGAGCAGTTCTTC
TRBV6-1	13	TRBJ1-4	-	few	CASGPIQNEKLFF	TGTGCCAGCGGACCCATACAAAATGAAAAACTGTTTTTT
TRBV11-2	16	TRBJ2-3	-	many	CASSPWEGASTDTQYF	TGTGCCAGCAGCCCCTGGGAGGGGGCTAGCACAGATACGCAGTATTTT
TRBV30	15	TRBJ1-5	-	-	CAWSVRRSVSQPQHF	TGTGCCTGGAGTGTCCGGCGGAGCGTCAGTCAGCCCCAGCATTTT
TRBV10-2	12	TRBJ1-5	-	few	CASLLPGSYLHF	TGCGCCAGCCTCTTGCCCGGGTCGTACTTGCATTTT
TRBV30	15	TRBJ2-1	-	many	CAWSGYGGLANEQFF	TGTGCCTGGAGTGGATACGGGGGGCTGGCCAATGAGCAGTTCTTC
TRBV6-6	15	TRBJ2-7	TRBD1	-	CASSPGQGLSYEQYF	TGTGCCAGCAGTCCGGGACAGGGTTTATCCTACGAGCAGTACTTC
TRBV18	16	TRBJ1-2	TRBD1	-	CASSPKATGDVRGYTF	TGTGCCAGCTCACCAAAGGCGACAGGGGACGTTCGTGGCTACACCTTC
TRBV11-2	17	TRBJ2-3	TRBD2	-	CASSPRGTSGVRDTQYF	TGTGCCAGCAGCCCGCGAGGGACTAGCGGGGTAAGGGATACGCAGTATTTT
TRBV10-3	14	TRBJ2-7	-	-	CAISESEEALEQYF	TGTGCCATCAGTGAGTCGGAGGAGGCGCTCGAGCAGTACTTC
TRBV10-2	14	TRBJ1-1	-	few	CASSDFVKQGEAFF	TGCGCCAGCAGTGATTTCGTAAAACAGGGTGAAGCTTTCTTT
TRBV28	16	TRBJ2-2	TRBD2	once	CASSPSGDKNTGELFF	TGTGCCAGCAGCCCTAGCGGGGATAAGAACACCGGGGAGCTGTTTTTT
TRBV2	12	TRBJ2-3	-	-	CASNTGTDTQYF	TGTGCCAGCAACACAGGTACAGATACGCAGTATTTT